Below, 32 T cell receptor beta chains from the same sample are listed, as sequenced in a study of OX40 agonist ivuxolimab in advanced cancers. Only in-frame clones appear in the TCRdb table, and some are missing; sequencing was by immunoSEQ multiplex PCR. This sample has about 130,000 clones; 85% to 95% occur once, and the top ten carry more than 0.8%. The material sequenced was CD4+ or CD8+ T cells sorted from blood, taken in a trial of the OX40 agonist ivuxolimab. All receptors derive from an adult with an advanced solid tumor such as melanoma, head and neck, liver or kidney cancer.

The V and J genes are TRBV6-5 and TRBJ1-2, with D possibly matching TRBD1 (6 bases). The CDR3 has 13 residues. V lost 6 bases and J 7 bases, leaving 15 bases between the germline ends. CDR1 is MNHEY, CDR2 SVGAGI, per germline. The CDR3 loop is CASSRAHRAGYTF. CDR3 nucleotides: TGTGCCAGCAGCCGGGCCCACAGGGCTGGCTACACCTTC.

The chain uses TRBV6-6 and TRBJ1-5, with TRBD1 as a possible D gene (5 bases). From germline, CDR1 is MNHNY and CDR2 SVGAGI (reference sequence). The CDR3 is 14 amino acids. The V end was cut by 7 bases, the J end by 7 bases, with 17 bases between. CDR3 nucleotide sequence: TGTGCCAGCATCAGAGGGGAACCAGGGCAGCCCCAGCATTTT. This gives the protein CASIRGEPGQPQHF.

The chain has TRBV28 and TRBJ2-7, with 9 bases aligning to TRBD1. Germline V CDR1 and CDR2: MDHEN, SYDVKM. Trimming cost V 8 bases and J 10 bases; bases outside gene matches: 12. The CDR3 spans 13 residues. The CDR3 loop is CASWGDREGFQYF. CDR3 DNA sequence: TGTGCCAGCTGGGGGGACAGGGAGGGTTTTCAGTACTTC.

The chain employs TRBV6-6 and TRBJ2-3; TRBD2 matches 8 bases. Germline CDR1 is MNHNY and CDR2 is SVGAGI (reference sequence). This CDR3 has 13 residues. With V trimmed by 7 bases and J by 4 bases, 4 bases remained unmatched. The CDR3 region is CASTLAGSDTQYF. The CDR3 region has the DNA TGTGCCAGCACCCTAGCGGGTTCAGATACGCAGTATTTT.

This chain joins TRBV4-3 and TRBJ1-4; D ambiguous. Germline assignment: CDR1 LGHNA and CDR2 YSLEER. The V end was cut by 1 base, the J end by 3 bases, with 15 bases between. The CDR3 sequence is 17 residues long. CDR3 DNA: TGCGCCAGCAGCCAAGCCCTCTCCAGGCGGGCTAATGAAAAACTGTTTTTT. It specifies CASSQALSRRANEKLFF.

CDR3 loop: CASSFRGGGRDSPLHF. CDR3 nucleotide sequence: TGTGCCAGCAGCTTTAGAGGGGGGGGGCGAGATTCACCCCTCCACTTT. This chain uses TRBV7-2 with TRBJ1-6; the D gene is possibly TRBD1 (6 bases). The germline V gene encodes CDR1 SGHTA and CDR2 FQGNSA. V was pared by 3 bases and J by 8 bases, with 17 bases between. This CDR3 contains 16 residues.

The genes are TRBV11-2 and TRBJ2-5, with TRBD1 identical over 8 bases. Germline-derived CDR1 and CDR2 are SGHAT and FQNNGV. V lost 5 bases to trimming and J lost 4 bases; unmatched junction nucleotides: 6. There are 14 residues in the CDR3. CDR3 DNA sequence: TGTGCCAGCAGCACCGGACAGGGTATAGAGACCCAGTACTTC. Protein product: CASSTGQGIETQYF.

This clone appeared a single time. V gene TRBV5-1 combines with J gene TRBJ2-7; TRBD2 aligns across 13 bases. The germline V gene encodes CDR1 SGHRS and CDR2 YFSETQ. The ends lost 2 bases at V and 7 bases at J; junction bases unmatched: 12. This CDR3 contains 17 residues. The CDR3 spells CASSLGTSGGAFYEQYF. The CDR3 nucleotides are TGCGCCAGCAGCTTAGGTACTAGCGGGGGGGCCTTTTATGAGCAGTACTTC. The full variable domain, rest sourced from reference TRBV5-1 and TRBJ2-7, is KAGVTQTPRYLIKTRGQQVTLSCSPISGHRSVSWYQQTPGQGLQFLFEYFSETQRNKGNFPGRFSGRQFSNSRSEMNVSTLELGDSALYLCASSLGTSGGAFYEQYFGPGTRLTVT.

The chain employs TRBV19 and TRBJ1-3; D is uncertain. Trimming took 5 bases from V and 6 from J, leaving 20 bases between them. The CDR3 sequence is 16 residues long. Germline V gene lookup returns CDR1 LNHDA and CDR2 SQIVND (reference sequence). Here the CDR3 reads CASSSRTAALVNTIYF. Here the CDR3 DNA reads TGTGCCAGTAGTTCCCGGACCGCCGCTCTCGTAAACACCATATATTTT.

CDR3 DNA sequence: TGTGCCAGTAGTATCTCAGGGGGGGACCAGCCCCAGCATTTT. Translated, it gives CASSISGGDQPQHF. The chain carries TRBV19 and TRBJ1-5, with 7 positions matching TRBD1. V shed 3 bases and J 7 bases; nucleotides not matched to a gene: 6. This CDR3 has 14 amino acids. CDR1 LNHDA and CDR2 SQIVND come from the germline V gene (reference sequence).

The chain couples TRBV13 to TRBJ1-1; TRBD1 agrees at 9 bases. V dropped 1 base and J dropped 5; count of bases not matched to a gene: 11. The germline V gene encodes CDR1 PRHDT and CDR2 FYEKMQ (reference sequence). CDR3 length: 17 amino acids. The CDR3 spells CASSLVRTGVRGTEAFF. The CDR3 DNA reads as TGTGCCAGCAGCTTAGTAAGGACAGGGGTGAGGGGGACTGAAGCTTTCTTT.

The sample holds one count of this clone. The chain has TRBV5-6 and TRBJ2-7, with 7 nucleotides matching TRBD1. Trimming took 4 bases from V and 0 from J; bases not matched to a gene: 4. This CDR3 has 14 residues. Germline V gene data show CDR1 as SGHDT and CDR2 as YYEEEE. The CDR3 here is CASSPRQGSYEQYF. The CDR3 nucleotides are TGTGCCAGCAGCCCCAGACAGGGCTCCTACGAGCAGTACTTC.

The CDR3 region has the DNA TGCGCCAGCAGCCCCCACACCGGGGACAGGGGGGGATCCTACGAGCAGTACTTC. This sequence encodes CASSPHTGDRGGSYEQYF. The rearrangement uses TRBV4-1 and TRBJ2-7; 11 bases match TRBD1. CDR1 MGHRA and CDR2 YSYEKL come from the germline V gene. The CDR3 runs to 18 residues. With 4 bases clipped from V and 1 base from J, the junction kept 12 bases outside the gene matches.

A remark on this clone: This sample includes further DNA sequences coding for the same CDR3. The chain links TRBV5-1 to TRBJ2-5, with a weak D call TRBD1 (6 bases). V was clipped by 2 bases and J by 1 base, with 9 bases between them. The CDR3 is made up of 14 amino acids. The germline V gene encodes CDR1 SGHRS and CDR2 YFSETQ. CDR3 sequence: CASSLTGPQETQYF. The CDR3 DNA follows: TGCGCCAGCAGCTTAACAGGGCCCCAAGAGACCCAGTACTTC.

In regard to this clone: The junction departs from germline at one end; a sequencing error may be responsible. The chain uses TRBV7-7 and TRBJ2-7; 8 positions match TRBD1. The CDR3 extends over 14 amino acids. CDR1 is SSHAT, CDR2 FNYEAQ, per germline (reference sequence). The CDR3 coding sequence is TGTGCCAGCAGCTTGGACAGGGTTGGCTACGGGCAGTACTTC. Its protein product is CASSLDRVGYGQYF.

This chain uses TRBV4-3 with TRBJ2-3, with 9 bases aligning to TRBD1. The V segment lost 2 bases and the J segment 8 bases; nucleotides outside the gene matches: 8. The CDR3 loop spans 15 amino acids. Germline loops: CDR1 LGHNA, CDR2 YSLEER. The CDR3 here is CASSQPGQGAVTQYF. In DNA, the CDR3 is TGCGCCAGCAGCCAACCGGGACAGGGTGCCGTTACGCAGTATTTT.

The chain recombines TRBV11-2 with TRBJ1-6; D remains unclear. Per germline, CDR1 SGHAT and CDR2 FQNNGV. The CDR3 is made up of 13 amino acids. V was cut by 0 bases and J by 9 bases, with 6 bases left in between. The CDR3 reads CASSLDRGSPLHF. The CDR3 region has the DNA TGTGCCAGCAGCTTAGATCGGGGTTCACCCCTCCACTTT.

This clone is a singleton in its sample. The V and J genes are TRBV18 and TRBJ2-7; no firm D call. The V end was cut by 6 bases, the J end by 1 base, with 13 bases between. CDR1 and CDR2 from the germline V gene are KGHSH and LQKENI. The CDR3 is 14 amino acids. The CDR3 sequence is CASSLGQESYEQYF. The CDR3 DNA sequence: TGTGCCAGCTCCCTCGGGCAGGAATCCTACGAGCAGTACTTC.

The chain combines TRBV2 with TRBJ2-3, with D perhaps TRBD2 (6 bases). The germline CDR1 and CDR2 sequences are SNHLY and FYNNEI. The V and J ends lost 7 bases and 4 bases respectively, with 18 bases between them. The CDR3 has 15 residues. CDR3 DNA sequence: TGTGCCAGCACTGCGGAGGGTCTGGGGGCAGATACGCAGTATTTT. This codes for CASTAEGLGADTQYF. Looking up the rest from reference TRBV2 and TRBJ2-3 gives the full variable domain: EPEVTQTPSHQVTQMGQEVILRCVPISNHLYFYWYRQILGQKVEFLVSFYNNEISEKSEIFDDQFSVERPDGSNFTLKIRSTKLEDSAMYFCASTAEGLGADTQYFGPGTRLTVL.

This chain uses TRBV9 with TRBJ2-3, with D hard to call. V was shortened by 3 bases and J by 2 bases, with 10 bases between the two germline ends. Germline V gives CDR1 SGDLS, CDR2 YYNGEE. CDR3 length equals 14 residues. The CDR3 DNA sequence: TGTGCCAGCAGCGAGGCCCCCTACACAGATACGCAGTATTTT. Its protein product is CASSEAPYTDTQYF.

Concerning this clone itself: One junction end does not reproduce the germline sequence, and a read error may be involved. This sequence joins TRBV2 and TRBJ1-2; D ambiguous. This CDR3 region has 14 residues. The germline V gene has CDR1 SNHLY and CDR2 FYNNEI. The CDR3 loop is CASREGLRGGGYTF. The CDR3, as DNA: TGTGCCAGCAGGGAAGGACTCCGGGGAGGTGGCTACACCTTC.

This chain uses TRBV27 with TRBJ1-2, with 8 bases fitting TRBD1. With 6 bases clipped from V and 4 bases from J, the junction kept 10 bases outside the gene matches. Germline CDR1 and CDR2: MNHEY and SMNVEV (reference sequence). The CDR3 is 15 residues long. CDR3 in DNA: TGTGCCAGCAGAAATCGGACAGGGCTGGGCTATGGCTACACCTTC. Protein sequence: CASRNRTGLGYGYTF.

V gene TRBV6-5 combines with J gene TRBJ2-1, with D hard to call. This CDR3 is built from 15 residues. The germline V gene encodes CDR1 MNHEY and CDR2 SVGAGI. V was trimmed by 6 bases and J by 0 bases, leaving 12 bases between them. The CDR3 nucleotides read TGTGCCAGCAGCCCTCCCACGAGCTCCTACAATGAGCAGTTCTTC. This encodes CASSPPTSSYNEQFF.

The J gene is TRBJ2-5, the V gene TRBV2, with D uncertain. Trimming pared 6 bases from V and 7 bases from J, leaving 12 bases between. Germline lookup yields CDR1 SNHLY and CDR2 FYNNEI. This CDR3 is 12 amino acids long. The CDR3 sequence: CASSSGPGTQYF. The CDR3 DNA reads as TGTGCCAGCAGCTCCGGGCCGGGGACCCAGTACTTC.

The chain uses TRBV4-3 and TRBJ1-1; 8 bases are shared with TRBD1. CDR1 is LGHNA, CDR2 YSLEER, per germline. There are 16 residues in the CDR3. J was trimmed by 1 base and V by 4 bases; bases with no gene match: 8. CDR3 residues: CASSRGTGEGNTEAFF. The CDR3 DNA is TGCGCCAGCAGCCGAGGGACAGGAGAGGGGAACACTGAAGCTTTCTTT.

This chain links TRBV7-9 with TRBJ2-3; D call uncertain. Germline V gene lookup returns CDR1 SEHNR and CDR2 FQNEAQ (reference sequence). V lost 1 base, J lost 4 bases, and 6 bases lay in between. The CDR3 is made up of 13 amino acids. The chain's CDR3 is CASSLVSSDTQYF. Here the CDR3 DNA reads TGTGCCAGCAGCTTAGTCTCATCAGATACGCAGTATTTT.

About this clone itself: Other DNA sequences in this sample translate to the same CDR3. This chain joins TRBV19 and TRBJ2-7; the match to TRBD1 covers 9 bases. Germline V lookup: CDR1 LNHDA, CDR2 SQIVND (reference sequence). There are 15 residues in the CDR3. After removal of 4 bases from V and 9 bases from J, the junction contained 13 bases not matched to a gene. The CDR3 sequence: CASSTFGTGLPTQYF. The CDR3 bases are TGTGCCAGTAGTACCTTCGGGACAGGGTTGCCCACGCAGTACTTC.

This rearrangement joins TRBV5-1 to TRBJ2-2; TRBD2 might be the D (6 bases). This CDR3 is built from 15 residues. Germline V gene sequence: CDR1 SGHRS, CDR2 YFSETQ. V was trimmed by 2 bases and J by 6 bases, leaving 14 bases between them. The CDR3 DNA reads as TGCGCCAGCAGCTTTGGACGGGGCGGGGCCGGGGAGCTGTTTTTT. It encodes CASSFGRGGAGELFF.

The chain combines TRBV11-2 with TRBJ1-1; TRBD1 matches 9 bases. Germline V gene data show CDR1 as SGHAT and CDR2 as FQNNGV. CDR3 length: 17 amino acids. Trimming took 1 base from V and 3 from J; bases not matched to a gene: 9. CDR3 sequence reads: CASSLGRGQGRDTEAFF. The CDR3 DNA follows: TGTGCCAGCAGCTTAGGGCGAGGACAGGGGAGGGACACTGAAGCTTTCTTT.

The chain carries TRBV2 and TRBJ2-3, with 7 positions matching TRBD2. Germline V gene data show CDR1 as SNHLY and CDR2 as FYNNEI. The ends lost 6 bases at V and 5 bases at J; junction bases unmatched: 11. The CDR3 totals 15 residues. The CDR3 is CASRAGLVSQDTQYF. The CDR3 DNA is TGTGCCAGCAGGGCCGGACTAGTGAGTCAAGATACGCAGTATTTT.

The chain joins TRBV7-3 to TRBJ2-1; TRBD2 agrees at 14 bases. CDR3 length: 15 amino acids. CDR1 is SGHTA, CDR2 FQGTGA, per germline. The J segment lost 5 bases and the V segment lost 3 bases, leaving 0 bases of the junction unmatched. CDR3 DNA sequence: TGTGCCAGCAGCTTGGGACTAGCGGGAGACAATGAGCAGTTCTTC. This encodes CASSLGLAGDNEQFF.

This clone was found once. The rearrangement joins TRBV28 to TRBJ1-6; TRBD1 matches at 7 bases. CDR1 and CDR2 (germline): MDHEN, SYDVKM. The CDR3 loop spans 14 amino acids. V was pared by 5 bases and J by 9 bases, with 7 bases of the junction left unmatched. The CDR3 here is CASSPDRVRSPLHF. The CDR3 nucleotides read TGTGCCAGCAGTCCCGACAGGGTGCGTTCACCCCTCCACTTT.